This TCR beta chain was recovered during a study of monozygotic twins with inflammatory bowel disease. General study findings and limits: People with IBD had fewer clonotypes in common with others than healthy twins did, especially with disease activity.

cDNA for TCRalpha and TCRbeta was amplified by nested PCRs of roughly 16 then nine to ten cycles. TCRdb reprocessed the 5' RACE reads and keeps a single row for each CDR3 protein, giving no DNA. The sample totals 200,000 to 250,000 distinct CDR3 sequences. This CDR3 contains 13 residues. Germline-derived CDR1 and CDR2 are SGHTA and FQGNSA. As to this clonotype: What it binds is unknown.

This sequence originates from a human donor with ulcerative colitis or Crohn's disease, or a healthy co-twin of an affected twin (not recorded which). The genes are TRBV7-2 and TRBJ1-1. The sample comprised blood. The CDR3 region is CASQMDRNTEAFF.